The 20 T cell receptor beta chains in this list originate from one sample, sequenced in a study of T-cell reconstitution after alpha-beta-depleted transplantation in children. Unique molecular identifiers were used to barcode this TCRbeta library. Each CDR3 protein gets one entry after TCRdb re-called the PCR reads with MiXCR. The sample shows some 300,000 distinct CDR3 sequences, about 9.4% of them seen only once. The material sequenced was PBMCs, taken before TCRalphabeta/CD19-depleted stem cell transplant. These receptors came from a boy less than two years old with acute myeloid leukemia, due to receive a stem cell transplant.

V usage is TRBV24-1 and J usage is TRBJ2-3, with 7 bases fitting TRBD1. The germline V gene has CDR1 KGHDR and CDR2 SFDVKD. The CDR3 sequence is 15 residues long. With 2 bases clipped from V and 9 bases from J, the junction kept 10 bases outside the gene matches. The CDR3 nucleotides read TGTGCCACCAGTGATTCCCGACAGGGTAAGAGGACGCAGTATTTT. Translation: CATSDSRQGKRTQYF.

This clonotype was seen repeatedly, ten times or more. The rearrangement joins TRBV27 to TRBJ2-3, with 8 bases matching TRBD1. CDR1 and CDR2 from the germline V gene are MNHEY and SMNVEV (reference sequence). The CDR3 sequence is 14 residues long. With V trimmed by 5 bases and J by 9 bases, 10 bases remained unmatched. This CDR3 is CASSPSAGGQTQYF. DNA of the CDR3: TGTGCCAGCAGTCCAAGCGCAGGGGGCCAAACGCAGTATTTT.

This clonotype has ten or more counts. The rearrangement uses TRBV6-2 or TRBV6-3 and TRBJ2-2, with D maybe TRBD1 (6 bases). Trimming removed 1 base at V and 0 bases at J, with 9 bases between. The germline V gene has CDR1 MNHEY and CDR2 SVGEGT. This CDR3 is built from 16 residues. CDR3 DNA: TGTGCCAGCAGTTACTACGGGACACCGAACACCGGGGAGCTGTTTTTT. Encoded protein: CASSYYGTPNTGELFF.

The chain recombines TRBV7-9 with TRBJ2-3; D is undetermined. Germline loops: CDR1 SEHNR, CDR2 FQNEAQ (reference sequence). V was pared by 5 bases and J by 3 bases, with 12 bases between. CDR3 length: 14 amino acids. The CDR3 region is CASSAPDGTDTQYF. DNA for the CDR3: TGTGCCAGCAGCGCCCCCGACGGAACAGATACGCAGTATTTT. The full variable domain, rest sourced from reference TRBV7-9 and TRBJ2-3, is DTGVSQNPRHKITKRGQNVTFRCDPISEHNRLYWYRQTLGQGPEFLTYFQNEAQLEKSRLLSDRFSAERPKGSFSTLEIQRTEQGDSAMYLCASSAPDGTDTQYFGPGTRLTVL.

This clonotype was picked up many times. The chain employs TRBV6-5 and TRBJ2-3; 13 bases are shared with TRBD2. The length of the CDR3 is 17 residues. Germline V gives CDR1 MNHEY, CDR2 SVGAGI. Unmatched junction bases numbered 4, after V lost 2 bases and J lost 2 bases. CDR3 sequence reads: CASSYRLAGGYTDTQYF. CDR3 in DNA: TGTGCCAGCAGTTACCGACTAGCGGGGGGCTACACAGATACGCAGTATTTT.

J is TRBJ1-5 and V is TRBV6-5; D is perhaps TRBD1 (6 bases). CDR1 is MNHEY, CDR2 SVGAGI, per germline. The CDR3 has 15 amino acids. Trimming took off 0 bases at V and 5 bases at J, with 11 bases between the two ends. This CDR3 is CASSYSKTGYQPQHF. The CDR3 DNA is TGTGCCAGCAGTTACTCGAAGACAGGTTATCAGCCCCAGCATTTT.

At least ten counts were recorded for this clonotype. The CDR3 DNA sequence: TGTGCCAGCAGCCCGACAGGGAGCTCCTACGAGCAGTACTTC. Its protein is CASSPTGSSYEQYF. J is TRBJ2-7 and V is TRBV25-1; TRBD1 matches at 7 bases. The junction had 5 bases not matched to a gene; V was cut back by 6 bases and J by 0 bases. CDR3 size: 14 residues. Germline CDR1 is MGHDK and CDR2 is SYGVNS.

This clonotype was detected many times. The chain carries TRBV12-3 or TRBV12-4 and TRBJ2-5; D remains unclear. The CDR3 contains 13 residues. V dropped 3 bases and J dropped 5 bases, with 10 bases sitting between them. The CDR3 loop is CASSFSVGETQYF. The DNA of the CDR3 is TGTGCCAGCAGTTTCTCCGTGGGGGAGACCCAGTACTTC.

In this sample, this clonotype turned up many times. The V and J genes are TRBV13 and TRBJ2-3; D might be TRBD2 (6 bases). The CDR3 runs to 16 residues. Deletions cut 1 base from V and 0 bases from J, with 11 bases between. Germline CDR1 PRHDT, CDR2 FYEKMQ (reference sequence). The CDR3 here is CASSLVGSGSTDTQYF. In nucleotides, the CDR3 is TGTGCCAGCAGCTTAGTTGGGAGCGGGAGCACAGATACGCAGTATTTT.

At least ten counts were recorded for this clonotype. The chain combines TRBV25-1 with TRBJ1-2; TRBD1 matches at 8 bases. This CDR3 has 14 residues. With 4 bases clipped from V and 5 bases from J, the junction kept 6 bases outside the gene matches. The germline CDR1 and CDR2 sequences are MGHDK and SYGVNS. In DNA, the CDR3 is TGTGCCAGCAGTGCGGCAGGGGGCGCTTATGGCTACACCTTC. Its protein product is CASSAAGGAYGYTF.

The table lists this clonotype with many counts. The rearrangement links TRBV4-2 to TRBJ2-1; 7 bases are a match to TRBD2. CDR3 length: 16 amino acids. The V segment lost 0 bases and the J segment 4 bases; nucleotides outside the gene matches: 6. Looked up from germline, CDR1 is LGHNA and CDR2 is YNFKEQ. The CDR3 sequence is CASSQERWGGYNEQFF. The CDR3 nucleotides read TGTGCCAGCAGCCAAGAACGGTGGGGGGGGTACAATGAGCAGTTCTTC.

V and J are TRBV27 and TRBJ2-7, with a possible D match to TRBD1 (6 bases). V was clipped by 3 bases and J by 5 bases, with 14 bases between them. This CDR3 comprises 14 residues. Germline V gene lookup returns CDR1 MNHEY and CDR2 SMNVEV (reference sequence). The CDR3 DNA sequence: TGTGCCAGCAGTTTTAGGGGGTTTGACGACGAGCAGTACTTC. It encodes CASSFRGFDDEQYF.

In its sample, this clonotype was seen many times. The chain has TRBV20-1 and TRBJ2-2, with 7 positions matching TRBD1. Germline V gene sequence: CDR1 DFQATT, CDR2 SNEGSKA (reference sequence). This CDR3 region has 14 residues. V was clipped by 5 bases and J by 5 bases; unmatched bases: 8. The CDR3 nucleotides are TGCAGTGCTCGACCGACAGGGCGGACCGGGGAGCTGTTTTTT. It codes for CSARPTGRTGELFF.

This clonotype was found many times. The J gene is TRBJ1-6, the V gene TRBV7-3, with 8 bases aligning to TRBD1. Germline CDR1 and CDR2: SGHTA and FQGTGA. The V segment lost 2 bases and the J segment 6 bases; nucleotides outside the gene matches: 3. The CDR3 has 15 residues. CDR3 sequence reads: CASSLGDRCNSPLHF. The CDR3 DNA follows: TGTGCCAGCAGCTTAGGGGACAGGTGTAATTCACCCCTCCACTTT.

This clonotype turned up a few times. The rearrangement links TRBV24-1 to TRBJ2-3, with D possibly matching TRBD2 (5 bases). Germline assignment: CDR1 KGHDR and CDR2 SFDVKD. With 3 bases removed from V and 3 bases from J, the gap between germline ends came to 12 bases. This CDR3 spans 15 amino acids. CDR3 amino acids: CATSDMTGMTDTQYF. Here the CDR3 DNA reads TGTGCCACCAGTGATATGACGGGGATGACAGATACGCAGTATTTT.

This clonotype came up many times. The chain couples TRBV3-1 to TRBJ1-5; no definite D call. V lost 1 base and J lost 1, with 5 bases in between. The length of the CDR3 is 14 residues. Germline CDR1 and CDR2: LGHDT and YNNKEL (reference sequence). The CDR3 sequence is CASSQAQSNQPQHF. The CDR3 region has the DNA TGTGCCAGCAGCCAAGCCCAGAGCAATCAGCCCCAGCATTTT.

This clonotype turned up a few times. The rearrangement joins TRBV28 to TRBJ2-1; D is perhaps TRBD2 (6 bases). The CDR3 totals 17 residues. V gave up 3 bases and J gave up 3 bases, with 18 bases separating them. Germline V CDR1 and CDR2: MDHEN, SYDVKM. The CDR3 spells CASSFGGSGGDYNEQFF. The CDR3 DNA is TGTGCCAGCAGTTTTGGTGGGTCCGGCGGGGACTACAATGAGCAGTTCTTC.

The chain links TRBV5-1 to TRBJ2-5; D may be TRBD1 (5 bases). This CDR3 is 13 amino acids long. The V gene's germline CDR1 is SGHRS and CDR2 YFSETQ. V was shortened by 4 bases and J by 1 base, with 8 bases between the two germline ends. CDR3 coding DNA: TGCGCCAGCAGCCCGACAGCCCAAGAGACCCAGTACTTC. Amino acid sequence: CASSPTAQETQYF.

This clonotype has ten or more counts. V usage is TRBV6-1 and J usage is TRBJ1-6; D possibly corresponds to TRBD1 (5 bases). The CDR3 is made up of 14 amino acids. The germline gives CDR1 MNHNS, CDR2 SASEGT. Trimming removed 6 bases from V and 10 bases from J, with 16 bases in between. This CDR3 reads CASRIPGLTSPLHF. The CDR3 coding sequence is TGTGCCAGCAGAATCCCGGGACTAACCTCACCCCTCCACTTT.

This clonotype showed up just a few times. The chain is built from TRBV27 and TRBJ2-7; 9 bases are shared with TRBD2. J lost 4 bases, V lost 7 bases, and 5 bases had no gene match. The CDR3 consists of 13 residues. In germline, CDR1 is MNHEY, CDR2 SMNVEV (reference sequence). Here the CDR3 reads CASKLAGAYEQYF. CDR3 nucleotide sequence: TGTGCCAGCAAGTTAGCGGGAGCTTACGAGCAGTACTTC.